This T cell receptor beta chain was identified in a study of post-analysis software for immune sequencing data. Overall study context: The disease courses spanned relapsing-remitting, secondary progressive and progressive-relapsing forms of multiple sclerosis.

Carried by the TCR beta cDNA libraries were unique molecular identifiers. TCRdb redid the calling of the PCR reads with MiXCR, one entry per CDR3 protein. The sample consists of around 160,000 distinct CDR3 sequences, roughly 40% of them appearing once. This CDR3 has 15 residues. The germline V gene has CDR1 SGHAT and CDR2 FQNNGV. The sample holds a few counts of this clonotype. Its antigen remains unknown. Overall study findings and caveats: TRBV segments more frequent in patients than in controls numbered five and included TRBV5-6, TRBV5-1 and TRBV20-1. Significantly decreased normalized Chao1 diversity was recorded for multiple sclerosis patients relative to controls. Samples from a shared batch, those prepared together, strongly co-clustered by F measure.

The origin of this receptor is a girl between 10 and 17 years old with multiple sclerosis. The sample in question was blood, obtained after autologous hematopoietic stem cell transplantation. The V call is TRBV11-2, the J call TRBJ2-4; 12 bases align to TRBD1. The end of the DNA is better explained by TRBJ2-7, so the J call may be wrong. The CDR3 sequence: CASSPPGQGAIEQYF. In DNA form, the CDR3 reads TGTGCCAGCTCTCCTCCGGGACAGGGGGCGATCGAGCAGTACTTC.